These 31 T cell receptor beta chains originate from one sample sequenced in a study of OX40 agonist ivuxolimab in advanced cancers. Assay used: immunoSEQ multiplex PCR; TCRdb lists only in-frame clones, some missing. The sample carries around 39,000 clones, around 82% recorded once. The source was CD4+ or CD8+ T cells sorted from blood, collected in a trial of the OX40 agonist ivuxolimab. Receptors originate from an adult with an advanced solid tumor such as melanoma, head and neck, liver or kidney cancer.

The chain employs TRBV6-1 and TRBJ2-1; D is perhaps TRBD1 or TRBD2 (5 bases each). Trimming stripped 4 bases from V and 4 bases from J, with 14 bases between. CDR3 length: 15 amino acids. Germline V gene lookup returns CDR1 MNHNS and CDR2 SASEGT. This CDR3 reads CASSVRDGGYNEQFF. The CDR3 DNA is TGTGCCAGCAGTGTCCGGGACGGAGGTTACAATGAGCAGTTCTTC.

V usage is TRBV6-1 and J usage is TRBJ2-7, with TRBD1 identical over 7 bases. This CDR3 has 14 residues. J lost 4 bases, V lost 6 bases, and 9 bases had no gene match. The V gene's germline CDR1 is MNHNS and CDR2 SASEGT. The CDR3 loop is CASRPGQSIYEQYF. Written as DNA, the CDR3 is TGTGCCAGCAGACCGGGACAGAGTATTTACGAGCAGTACTTC.

The DNA of the CDR3 is TGTGCCAGCAGCTTCCCTGGGACTAGCGGGGAGACAAATGAGCAGTTCTTC. It specifies CASSFPGTSGETNEQFF. The chain links TRBV5-4 to TRBJ2-1; the match to TRBD2 covers 13 bases. J gave up 7 bases and V 2 bases, and 9 bases lay outside the gene matches. From germline, CDR1 is SGHNT and CDR2 YYREEE (reference sequence). The CDR3 consists of 17 residues.

V and J are TRBV7-2 and TRBJ2-7; 7 bases fit TRBD1. The germline gives CDR1 SGHTA, CDR2 FQGNSA. The CDR3 sequence is 14 residues long. J was trimmed by 2 bases and V by 5 bases; bases with no gene match: 6. Here the CDR3 reads CASSQPGTAYEQYF. CDR3 DNA sequence: TGTGCCAGCAGCCAACCGGGGACAGCCTACGAGCAGTACTTC.

The chain recombines TRBV7-6 with TRBJ2-1; no definite D call. Per germline, CDR1 SGHVS and CDR2 FNYEAQ. The CDR3 extends over 14 amino acids. The ends were cut back, 1 base at V and 1 base at J, with 5 bases in the middle. For the CDR3, the DNA is TGTGCCAGCAGCTTAGGTGGGTCCTACAATGAGCAGTTCTTC. Translated: CASSLGGSYNEQFF.

The chain uses TRBV1 and TRBJ1-4. TRBV1 is a recognized pseudogene. This CDR3 is 13 amino acids long. CDR3 protein: CTSRSWTNEKLFF. The CDR3 DNA reads as TGCACCAGCAGGTCCTGGACTAATGAAAAACTGTTTTTT.

The genes are TRBV11-2 and TRBJ2-1; D perhaps matches TRBD2 (6 bases). Germline V gene sequence: CDR1 SGHAT, CDR2 FQNNGV. The CDR3 sequence is 15 residues long. Between the trimmed V and J ends, which lost 5 bases and 7 bases, there was a span of 18 bases. This CDR3 is CASSKGTWDRNEQFF. CDR3 in DNA: TGTGCCAGCAGCAAAGGGACTTGGGACCGGAATGAGCAGTTCTTC.

The CDR3 reads CSVGRPGQGGTGELFF. DNA for the CDR3: TGCAGCGTTGGGAGGCCGGGACAGGGTGGCACCGGGGAGCTGTTTTTT. This chain links TRBV29-1 with TRBJ2-2, with 9 bases aligning to TRBD1. The CDR3 runs 16 residues. V dropped 4 bases and J dropped 4; count of bases not matched to a gene: 10. Germline V gene data show CDR1 as SQVTM and CDR2 as ANQGSEA.

The chain recombines TRBV4-1 with TRBJ1-2; perhaps TRBD1 as D (5 bases). The CDR3 loop spans 15 amino acids. CDR1 is MGHRA and CDR2 is YSYEKL in the germline V gene. V lost 4 bases and J 4 bases, leaving 16 bases between the germline ends. CDR3 coding DNA: TGCGCCAGCAGCCTCGAGACAGTCCTCCCCTATGGCTACACCTTC. This codes for CASSLETVLPYGYTF.

The rearrangement uses TRBV7-9 and TRBJ2-7; D is unclear. CDR3 length equals 12 residues. V was cut by 7 bases and J by 3 bases, with 10 bases left in between. The V gene's germline CDR1 is SEHNR and CDR2 FQNEAQ (reference sequence). The CDR3 DNA follows: TGTGCCAGCAAAAAACCCAGCTACGAGCAGTACTTC. It codes for CASKKPSYEQYF.

The chain is built from TRBV6-1 and TRBJ2-1; D remains unclear. This CDR3 comprises 11 residues. Germline CDR1 and CDR2: MNHNS and SASEGT. CDR3 protein: CATGSYNEQFF. CDR3 DNA sequence: TGTGCAACCGGATCCTACAATGAGCAGTTCTTC.

The rearrangement links TRBV2 to TRBJ2-3, with 14 bases identical to TRBD2. The CDR3 is 16 residues long. V lost 8 bases and J lost 6; bases outside the gene matches: 10. Germline CDR1 reads SNHLY; CDR2 reads FYNNEI. Here the CDR3 DNA reads TGTGCCAGCCTTTCGGGACTAGCGGGGGCCTGGGATACGCAGTATTTT. This translates into CASLSGLAGAWDTQYF. Full variable domain (outside the CDR3, taken from reference TRBV2 and TRBJ2-3): EPEVTQTPSHQVTQMGQEVILRCVPISNHLYFYWYRQILGQKVEFLVSFYNNEISEKSEIFDDQFSVERPDGSNFTLKIRSTKLEDSAMYFCASLSGLAGAWDTQYFGPGTRLTVL.

The rearrangement links TRBV19 to TRBJ2-7, with TRBD1 as a possible D gene (5 bases). Trimming took off 3 bases at V and 0 bases at J, with 9 bases between the two ends. Germline CDR1 and CDR2: LNHDA and SQIVND (reference sequence). The CDR3 loop spans 14 amino acids. The CDR3: CASSIPGYSYEQYF. The DNA for the CDR3 is TGTGCCAGTAGTATCCCAGGGTACTCCTACGAGCAGTACTTC.

This chain links TRBV9 with TRBJ2-2, with D maybe TRBD1 (5 bases). Germline CDR1 is SGDLS and CDR2 is YYNGEE. The CDR3 totals 16 residues. The V and J ends lost 4 bases and 4 bases respectively, with 17 bases between them. The chain's CDR3 is CASSPPTVGGTGELFF. The CDR3 region has the DNA TGTGCCAGCAGCCCGCCGACAGTGGGCGGCACCGGGGAGCTGTTTTTT.

The J gene is TRBJ2-7, the V gene TRBV7-9, with 11 bases lining up with TRBD1. Germline values: CDR1 SEHNR, CDR2 FQNEAQ (reference sequence). The V and J ends lost 4 bases and 2 bases, in that order; junction bases with no gene match: 4. The length of the CDR3 is 15 residues. CDR3 sequence: CASSSGQGGTYEQYF. The CDR3 DNA sequence: TGTGCCAGCAGCTCGGGACAGGGGGGAACCTACGAGCAGTACTTC.

This clone has just a few counts. The CDR3 sequence is CASSSADTQYF. The DNA for the CDR3 is TGTGCCAGCAGCTCGGCAGATACGCAGTATTTT. V gene TRBV7-9 combines with J gene TRBJ2-3; D unresolved. The CDR3 extends over 11 amino acids. Germline assignment: CDR1 SEHNR and CDR2 FQNEAQ (reference sequence). V dropped 4 bases and J dropped 4 bases, with 3 bases sitting between them.

CDR3 protein: CASNGGGFGNTIYF. The CDR3 DNA follows: TGTGCCAGCAACGGGGGGGGGTTCGGAAACACCATATATTTT. The chain recombines TRBV6-1 with TRBJ1-3; tentatively, D is TRBD1 (5 bases). The CDR3 loop spans 14 amino acids. Trimming removed 7 bases at V and 4 bases at J, with 14 bases between. Germline lookup yields CDR1 MNHNS and CDR2 SASEGT.

Only a few counts were recorded for this clone. The CDR3 DNA reads as TGCGCCAGCAGCTTGGGACGGATCAACTATGGCTACACCTTC. Protein: CASSLGRINYGYTF. The chain couples TRBV5-1 to TRBJ1-2; unclear D gene. CDR3 length equals 14 residues. Germline-derived CDR1 and CDR2 are SGHRS and YFSETQ. Trimming took off 0 bases at V and 2 bases at J, with 8 bases between the two ends.

The chain links TRBV6-5 to TRBJ1-1; D unclear. Germline CDR1 reads MNHEY; CDR2 reads SVGAGI. The CDR3 covers 13 residues. Trimming stripped 3 bases from V and 2 bases from J, with 7 bases between. In nucleotides, the CDR3 is TGTGCCAGCAGTTATTTAGGTAACACTGAAGCTTTCTTT. The encoded protein is CASSYLGNTEAFF.

This rearrangement joins TRBV25-1 to TRBJ2-1; 11 bases are shared with TRBD2. The CDR3 length is 17 residues. The J segment lost 5 bases and the V segment lost 3 bases, leaving 9 bases of the junction unmatched. CDR1 is MGHDK, CDR2 SYGVNS, per germline. CDR3 DNA sequence: TGTGCCAGCAGTGAGTCTTTAGCGGGGGGGCTCGACAATGAGCAGTTCTTC. Its protein is CASSESLAGGLDNEQFF.

The V and J genes are TRBV19 and TRBJ1-4, with 7 bases identical to TRBD1. The germline CDR1 and CDR2 sequences are LNHDA and SQIVND (reference sequence). V gave up 7 bases and J gave up 8 bases; unmatched junction bases: 13. The CDR3 covers 15 residues. The CDR3 nucleotides read TGTGCCAGTAACCCGACAGGGACCGAGGGGGAAAAACTGTTTTTT. This codes for CASNPTGTEGEKLFF.

This chain joins TRBV6-1 and TRBJ2-7; 7 bases align to TRBD2. The V gene's germline CDR1 is MNHNS and CDR2 SASEGT. CDR3 size: 13 residues. J was trimmed by 3 bases and V by 8 bases; bases with no gene match: 7. The CDR3 loop reads CASWEGPGYEQYF. CDR3 DNA: TGTGCCAGCTGGGAGGGGCCGGGCTACGAGCAGTACTTC.

The CDR3 reads CASSLTGGTDTQYF. The CDR3 DNA reads TGTGCCAGCAGCCTAACAGGGGGCACAGATACGCAGTATTTT. The chain couples TRBV7-8 to TRBJ2-3, with 7 bases matching TRBD1. From germline, CDR1 is SGHVS and CDR2 FQNEAQ. The CDR3 extends over 14 amino acids. The ends lost 5 bases at V and 1 base at J; junction bases unmatched: 3.

V and J are TRBV6-1 and TRBJ2-5; D is perhaps TRBD2 (6 bases). Trimming removed 2 bases at V and 4 bases at J, with 11 bases between. CDR3 length equals 14 residues. CDR1 is MNHNS and CDR2 is SASEGT in the germline V gene. The CDR3 nucleotides read TGTGCCAGCAGTGAATTTGGGGGAGGAGAGACCCAGTACTTC. Translation: CASSEFGGGETQYF.

The chain uses TRBV5-6 and TRBJ2-5, with no clear D. Between the trimmed V and J ends, which lost 0 bases and 5 bases, there was a span of 8 bases. Germline CDR1 reads SGHDT; CDR2 reads YYEEEE. This CDR3 spans 13 amino acids. The CDR3 bases are TGTGCCAGCAGCTTGGTTCAGAGGGAGACCCAGTACTTC. Translation gives CASSLVQRETQYF.

This chain links TRBV4-1 with TRBJ2-3, with 7 bases aligning to TRBD1. This CDR3 contains 15 residues. Germline V gene lookup returns CDR1 MGHRA and CDR2 YSYEKL. With 0 bases clipped from V and 9 bases from J, the junction kept 9 bases outside the gene matches. CDR3 in amino acids: CASSQDRVRGLTQYF. The CDR3 DNA is TGCGCCAGCAGCCAAGATCGGGTGAGGGGGCTCACGCAGTATTTT.

This chain links TRBV10-1 with TRBJ1-2; the D is unclear. The CDR3 loop spans 13 amino acids. Germline CDR1 WNHNN, CDR2 SYGVQD (reference sequence). Trimming took 0 bases from V and 4 from J, leaving 6 bases between them. DNA of the CDR3: TGCGCCAGCAGTGAGTCGAAGCCCTATGGCTACACCTTC. Protein sequence: CASSESKPYGYTF.

The genes are TRBV7-6 and TRBJ1-3; unclear D gene. This CDR3 comprises 15 residues. Per germline, CDR1 SGHVS and CDR2 FNYEAQ. Trimming shortened V by 5 bases and J by 4 bases, and 15 bases separated the two germline ends. This CDR3 reads CASSPVGLRGNTIYF. In DNA, the CDR3 is TGTGCCAGCAGCCCGGTAGGACTGAGAGGAAACACCATATATTTT.

The V and J genes are TRBV12-5 and TRBJ1-4; D unresolved. Germline V gives CDR1 LGHNT, CDR2 FRNRAP. The germline V and J ends were trimmed by 7 bases and 0 bases, with 9 bases remaining between them. CDR3 length equals 14 residues. Here the CDR3 DNA reads TGTGCTAGTGCCCGAGCTGCAACTAATGAAAAACTGTTTTTT. As protein: CASARAATNEKLFF.

The V call is TRBV9, the J call TRBJ2-3, with unresolved D. The germline V and J ends were trimmed by 4 bases and 2 bases, with 8 bases remaining between them. The CDR3 sequence is 13 residues long. The germline V gene has CDR1 SGDLS and CDR2 YYNGEE. DNA of the CDR3: TGTGCCAGCAGCCTAGGATTCACAGATACGCAGTATTTT. Residues: CASSLGFTDTQYF. The full variable domain, with the rest looked up from reference TRBV9 and TRBJ2-3, is DSGVTQTPKHLITATGQRVTLRCSPRSGDLSVYWYQQSLDQGLQFLIQYYNGEERAKGNILERFSAQQFPDLHSELNLSSLELGDSALYFCASSLGFTDTQYFGPGTRLTVL.

The genes are TRBV27 and TRBJ2-7, with 7 bases fitting TRBD1. The CDR3 spans 13 residues. V shed 4 bases and J 2 bases; nucleotides not matched to a gene: 2. Germline CDR1 MNHEY, CDR2 SMNVEV (reference sequence). The DNA for the CDR3 is TGTGCCAGCAGTTATGACAGGGCCTACGAGCAGTACTTC. This codes for CASSYDRAYEQYF.